The T cell receptor (beta chain) under discussion was sequenced for a study of cytotoxic CD8 clonotypes in ibrutinib-treated CLL. Germline CDR1 KGHSH, CDR2 LQKENI. CDR3 length: 16 residues. V lost 3 bases, J lost 3 bases, and 15 bases lay in between. Clones were read by immunoSEQ multiplex PCR, and TCRdb kept only the in-frame ones, dropping some. The sample contains 130,000 or so clones, 60% to 85% of which appear only once. The source material was PBMCs, sampled after 12 months of ibrutinib treatment. The source is a human donor with chronic lymphocytic leukemia. The gene calls are TRBV18 and TRBJ2-1; D not certain. Written as DNA, the CDR3 is TGTGCCAGCTCACCTGGCTTAAAGCTTCTCTACAATGAGCAGTTCTTC. It yields the protein CASSPGLKLLYNEQFF.